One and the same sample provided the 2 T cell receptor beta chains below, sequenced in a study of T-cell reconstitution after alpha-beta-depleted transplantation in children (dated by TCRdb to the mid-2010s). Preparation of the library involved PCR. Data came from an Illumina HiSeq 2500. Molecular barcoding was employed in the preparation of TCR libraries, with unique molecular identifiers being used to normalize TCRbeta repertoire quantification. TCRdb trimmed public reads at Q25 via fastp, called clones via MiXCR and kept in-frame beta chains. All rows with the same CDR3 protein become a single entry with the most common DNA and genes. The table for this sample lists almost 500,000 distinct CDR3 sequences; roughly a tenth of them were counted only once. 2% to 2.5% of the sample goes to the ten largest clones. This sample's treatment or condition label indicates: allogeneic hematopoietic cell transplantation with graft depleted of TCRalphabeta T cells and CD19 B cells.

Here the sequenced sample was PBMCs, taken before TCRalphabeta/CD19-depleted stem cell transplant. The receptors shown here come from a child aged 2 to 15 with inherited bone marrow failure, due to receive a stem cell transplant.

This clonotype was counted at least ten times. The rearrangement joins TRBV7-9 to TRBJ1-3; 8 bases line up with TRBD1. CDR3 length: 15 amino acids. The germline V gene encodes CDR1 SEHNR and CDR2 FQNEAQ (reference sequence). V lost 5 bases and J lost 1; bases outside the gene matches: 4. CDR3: CASSVRQGSGNTIYF. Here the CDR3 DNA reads TGTGCCAGCAGCGTTCGACAGGGGTCTGGAAACACCATATATTTT.

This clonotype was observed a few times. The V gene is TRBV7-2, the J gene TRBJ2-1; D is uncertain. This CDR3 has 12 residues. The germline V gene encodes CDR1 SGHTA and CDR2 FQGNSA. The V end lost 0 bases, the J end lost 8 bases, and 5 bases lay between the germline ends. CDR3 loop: CASSLAADEQFF. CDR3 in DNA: TGTGCCAGCAGCTTAGCTGCCGATGAGCAGTTCTTC.